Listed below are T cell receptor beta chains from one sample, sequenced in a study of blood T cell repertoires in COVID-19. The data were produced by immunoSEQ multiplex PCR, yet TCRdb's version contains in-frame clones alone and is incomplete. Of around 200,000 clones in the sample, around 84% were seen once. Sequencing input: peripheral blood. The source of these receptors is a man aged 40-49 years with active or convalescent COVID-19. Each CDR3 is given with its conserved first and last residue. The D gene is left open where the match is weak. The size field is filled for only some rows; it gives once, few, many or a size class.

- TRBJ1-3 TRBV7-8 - CASSLDRSGNTIYF TGTGCCAGCAGCTTAGACAGATCTGGAAACACCATATATTTT
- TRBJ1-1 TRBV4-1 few CASSPRGAGAEAFF TGCGCCAGCAGTCCCCGGGGGGCTGGGGCTGAAGCTTTCTTT
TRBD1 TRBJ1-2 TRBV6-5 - CASSYSTGGGGYTF TGTGCCAGCAGTTACTCAACAGGGGGAGGAGGCTACACCTTC
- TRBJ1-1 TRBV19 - CASSIGSGFAEAFF TGTGCCAGTAGTATAGGCTCGGGTTTCGCTGAAGCTTTCTTT
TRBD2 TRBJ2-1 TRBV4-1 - CASSLTPSGGANEQFF TGCGCCAGCAGCCTCACCCCCAGCGGGGGGGCAAATGAGCAGTTCTTC
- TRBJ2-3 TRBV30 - CAWHRGDTQYF TGTGCCTGGCACCGGGGAGATACGCAGTATTTT
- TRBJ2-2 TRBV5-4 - CASSLRIGQSTGELFF TGTGCCAGCAGCTTACGAATTGGACAATCTACCGGGGAGCTGTTTTTT
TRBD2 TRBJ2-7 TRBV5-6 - CASSLTSGSSYEQYF TGTGCCAGCAGCCTGACTAGCGGGAGCTCCTACGAGCAGTACTTC
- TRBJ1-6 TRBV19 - CASSIGGRSPLHF TGTGCCAGTAGTATAGGTGGGAGGTCACCCCTCCACTTT
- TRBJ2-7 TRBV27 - CASSFHGSGDYEQYF TGTGCCAGCAGTTTTCATGGGTCGGGGGACTACGAGCAGTACTTC
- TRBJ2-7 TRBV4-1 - CASSQKTSSYEQYF TGCGCCAGCAGCCAGAAGACTAGCTCCTACGAGCAGTACTTC
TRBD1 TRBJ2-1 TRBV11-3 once CASTRWTGAGEQFF TGTGCCAGCACCCGGTGGACAGGGGCCGGTGAGCAGTTCTTC
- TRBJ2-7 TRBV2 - CASKGAEGYEQYF TGTGCCAGTAAGGGAGCCGAGGGCTACGAGCAGTACTTC